This is a list of T cell receptor beta chains from one sample in a study of OX40 agonist ivuxolimab in advanced cancers. Sequenced by immunoSEQ multiplex PCR; TCRdb stores in-frame clones only, minus some. The sample lists about 27,000 clones; less than 85% were seen once. This specimen consisted of CD4+ or CD8+ T cells sorted from blood, obtained in a trial of the OX40 agonist ivuxolimab. These receptors came from an adult with an advanced solid tumor such as melanoma, head and neck, liver or kidney cancer. The CDR3 runs from the conserved cysteine through the conserved F or W. A D gene is named only where the DNA matches it firmly. Rows may omit the clone size; those that give it use once, few, many or a size class.

>-|TRBJ1-5|-|TRBV9
CASSVTGTAYQPQHF
TGTGCCAGCAGCGTAACCGGGACCGCTTATCAGCCCCAGCATTTT
>-|TRBJ2-1|few|TRBV25-1
CASSERGEGPLNEQFF
TGTGCCAGCAGTGAAAGGGGAGAGGGGCCTCTCAATGAGCAGTTCTTC
>-|TRBJ2-5|-|TRBV25-1
CASRGVSQYF
TGTGCCAGCAGGGGGGTGTCCCAGTACTTC
>-|TRBJ2-7|few|TRBV27
CASKNARGANYEQYF
TGTGCCAGCAAAAATGCGCGCGGAGCCAACTACGAGCAGTACTTC
>TRBD1|TRBJ2-2|-|TRBV9
CASSASLLGWGQDYTGELFF
TGTGCCAGCAGCGCCTCTCTTCTAGGTTGGGGACAGGACTACACCGGGGAGCTGTTTTTT
>-|TRBJ2-1|once|TRBV11-2
CASSLLHEQFF
TGTGCCAGCAGCTTACTCCATGAGCAGTTCTTC
>TRBD2|TRBJ2-5|-|TRBV30
CACQKIRGLAGVEGETQYF
TGTGCCTGCCAGAAGATTAGAGGACTAGCGGGAGTAGAGGGAGAGACCCAGTACTTC
>-|TRBJ2-7|-|TRBV9
CASSVGDSESYEQYF
TGTGCCAGCAGCGTGGGGGATTCCGAGAGTTACGAGCAGTACTTC
>TRBD1|TRBJ2-2|-|TRBV11-3
CASSQGTGGYTGELFF
TGTGCCAGCAGCCAGGGGACAGGGGGATACACCGGGGAGCTGTTTTTT
>TRBD2|TRBJ2-1|once|TRBV9
CASSEGGGLAGYEQFF
TGTGCCAGCAGCGAGGGGGGAGGACTAGCGGGATATGAGCAGTTCTTC
>-|TRBJ1-1|-|TRBV6-4
CASRPSFMNTEAFF
TGTGCCAGCAGGCCCTCATTTATGAACACTGAAGCTTTCTTT
>-|TRBJ1-5|-|TRBV7-6
CASSFGEGQPQHF
TGTGCCAGCAGCTTCGGGGAGGGTCAGCCCCAGCATTTT
>TRBD1|TRBJ2-7|-|TRBV13
CASSLTGTATYEQYF
TGTGCCAGCAGCTTAACCGGGACAGCTACCTACGAGCAGTACTTC
>-|TRBJ2-1|-|TRBV2
CASSETYGRTGFF
TGTGCCAGCAGTGAGACCTATGGAAGAACGGGGTTCTTC
>-|TRBJ1-2|-|TRBV6-5
CASSYSRTTLYGYTF
TGTGCCAGCAGTTACTCGAGGACAACGCTCTATGGCTACACCTTC
>-|TRBJ2-3|-|TRBV7-6
CASSLSGGSTDTQYF
TGTGCCAGCAGCTTATCTGGCGGGAGCACAGATACGCAGTATTTT
>TRBD1|TRBJ1-1|-|TRBV14
CASSQEQGLVNTEAFF
TGTGCCAGCAGCCAAGAACAGGGGTTAGTGAACACTGAAGCTTTCTTT
>-|TRBJ1-1|-|TRBV27
CASSYYRFGANTEAFF
TGTGCCAGCAGTTACTACAGGTTTGGGGCAAACACTGAAGCTTTCTTT
>-|TRBJ2-1|-|TRBV5-1
CASSPSPAQAAYNEQFF
TGCGCCAGCAGCCCTTCTCCCGCCCAAGCGGCCTACAATGAGCAGTTCTTC
>-|TRBJ2-7|-|TRBV4-2
CASSQGVGSSYEQYF
TGTGCCAGCAGCCAAGGTGTAGGGAGCTCCTACGAGCAGTACTTC
>-|TRBJ2-3|-|TRBV9
CASSDERQGSTDTQYF
TGTGCCAGCAGCGACGAGAGGCAGGGGAGCACAGATACGCAGTATTTT
>-|TRBJ2-3|once|TRBV6-6
CASSYSIAGPTDTQYF
TGTGCCAGCAGTTACTCGATTGCGGGACCCACAGATACGCAGTATTTT
>-|TRBJ2-4|-|TRBV2
CASSKNLAKNIQYF
TGTGCCAGCAGCAAGAACTTAGCCAAAAACATTCAGTACTTC
>-|TRBJ2-1|-|TRBV9
CASSVVAGESYNEQFF
TGTGCCAGCAGCGTAGTAGCAGGGGAATCCTACAATGAGCAGTTCTTC
>-|TRBJ2-3|medium-sized|TRBV6-4
CASSPGGVNTDTQYF
TGTGCCAGCAGTCCTGGAGGCGTAAACACAGATACGCAGTATTTT
>TRBD2|TRBJ2-1|-|TRBV6-4
CASSERGSINEQFF
TGTGCCAGCAGTGAGCGCGGGAGCATCAATGAGCAGTTCTTC
>TRBD1|TRBJ1-1|-|TRBV7-6
CASSLWVDRVNTEAFF
TGTGCCAGCAGCTTGTGGGTTGACAGGGTGAACACTGAAGCTTTCTTT
>-|TRBJ1-1|-|TRBV5-4
CASTGGVGTEAFF
TGTGCCAGCACGGGGGGTGTTGGGACTGAAGCTTTCTTT
>-|TRBJ2-7|-|TRBV30
CACHPLWTPYEQYF
TGTGCCTGCCACCCCCTTTGGACGCCCTACGAGCAGTACTTC
>TRBD2|TRBJ2-1|-|TRBV5-1
CASSLVAGRSYNEQFF
TGCGCCAGCAGCTTGGTAGCGGGACGTTCCTACAATGAGCAGTTCTTC
>-|TRBJ2-7|-|TRBV30
CAWTVGLGFSYEQYF
TGTGCCTGGACCGTCGGACTGGGGTTTTCCTACGAGCAGTACTTC
>-|TRBJ2-3|few|TRBV9
CASSPHSGGLTDTQYF
TGTGCCAGCAGCCCCCATAGTGGAGGTCTCACAGATACGCAGTATTTT
>-|TRBJ2-1|-|TRBV6-1
CASSDWGWNEQFF
TGTGCCAGCAGTGATTGGGGCTGGAATGAGCAGTTCTTC
>-|TRBJ2-4|few|TRBV4-1
CASSQEPALAKNIQYF
TGCGCCAGCAGCCAAGAACCCGCCCTAGCCAAAAACATTCAGTACTTC
>-|TRBJ1-3|-|TRBV7-8
CASSLSFAGNTIYF
TGTGCCAGCAGCTTATCCTTCGCTGGAAACACCATATATTTT
>TRBD2|TRBJ2-1|few|TRBV6-1
CAKTGRADNEQFF
TGTGCCAAAACGGGGAGGGCAGACAATGAGCAGTTCTTC
>-|TRBJ1-2|-|TRBV29-1
CSALISTAFSYGYTF
TGCAGCGCCCTAATAAGTACAGCCTTTAGCTATGGCTACACCTTC
>-|TRBJ2-7|-|TRBV28
CASSLTGLVEQYF
TGTGCCAGCAGTTTAACAGGCCTCGTGGAGCAGTACTTC
>TRBD1|TRBJ1-4|-|TRBV7-9
CASSLGQGELDEKLFF
TGTGCCAGCAGCCTTGGACAGGGGGAACTGGATGAAAAACTGTTTTTT
>-|TRBJ1-1|-|TRBV9
CASSPEVGMNTEAFF
TGTGCCAGCAGCCCAGAGGTCGGAATGAACACTGAAGCTTTCTTT
>TRBD2|TRBJ2-1|-|TRBV6-5
CASSRLAGAYNEQFF
TGTGCCAGCAGTCGACTAGCGGGGGCCTACAATGAGCAGTTCTTC
>TRBD1|TRBJ1-5|-|TRBV6-5
CASSTGEVQPQHF
TGTGCCAGCAGTACAGGGGAAGTACAGCCCCAGCATTTT
>TRBD2|TRBJ2-3|-|TRBV9
CASNRGTSGTTDTQYF
TGTGCCAGCAACCGAGGGACTAGCGGGACCACAGATACGCAGTATTTT